The clone carrying this TCR beta chain was recorded a few times. Its antigen is not known. This entry comes from a study of human T cells and chemical hapten exposure. Study-level information: Enrolled patients were predominantly female and had alopecia areata, totalis or universalis.

Points from the study as a whole: There was no change with DPC sensitization in TCRs above 1 in 1000 frequency. Significantly more large CDR3 similarity clusters arose among expanded TCRs than among controls.

TCRdb reanalysed the RACE reads using MiXCR and keeps one entry per CDR3 protein. The data hold a few hundred thousand distinct CDR3 sequences, with 6% to 7% observed a single time. Time point described: patch test 2, 6 weeks after DPC sensitization. The treatment here: therapeutic diphenylcyclopropenone sensitization with weekly scalp DPC. Someone pulled total RNA out of unfractionated whole blood. The CDR3 runs 17 residues. Germline CDR1 and CDR2: LNHNV and YYDKDF (reference sequence). V was clipped by 0 bases and J by 4 bases; unmatched bases: 10. The TCR sequence derives from a woman younger than 35 with alopecia areata. Some clones in this sample may be carry-over from other donors' samples. Sequences were derived from whole blood, sampled in connection with sensitization to the hapten diphenylcyclopropenone (DPC). V usage is TRBV15 and J usage is TRBJ1-2, with 8 nucleotides matching TRBD1. CDR3 protein: CATSRDLRDRPVYGYTF. The DNA for the CDR3 is TGTGCCACCAGCAGAGATCTTAGGGACAGGCCCGTCTATGGCTACACCTTC. Full variable domain (remainder filled in from reference TRBV15 and TRBJ1-2): DAMVIQNPRYQVTQFGKPVTLSCSQTLNHNVMYWYQQKSSQAPKLLFHYYDKDFNNEADTPDNFQSRRPNTSFCFLDIRSPGLGDTAMYLCATSRDLRDRPVYGYTFGSGTRLTVV.